These 19 T cell receptor beta chains came from one sample sequenced in a study of shared clonotypes between healthy human individuals. Repertoires were generated with immunoSEQ multiplex PCR, while TCRdb's copy carries only in-frame clones and drops some. This table holds 950,000 to 1,100,000 clones, more than 60% found once. The sample was memory CD4+ T cells sorted from blood. Subset specified: CD45RA-negative fraction. The receptors shown here come from a man between 18 and 29 years old in good health.

The chain links TRBV5-4 to TRBJ2-2; 9 nucleotides match TRBD2. The J segment lost 8 bases and the V segment lost 0 bases, leaving 5 bases of the junction unmatched. The CDR3 is 15 amino acids. Germline CDR1 is SGHNT and CDR2 is YYREEE (reference sequence). The CDR3 DNA reads TGTGCCAGCAGCTTGGTGGCTAGCGGGACGGGGGAGCTGTTTTTT. This sequence encodes CASSLVASGTGELFF. The full variable domain, its missing parts supplied by reference TRBV5-4 and TRBJ2-2, is ETGVTQSPTHLIKTRGQQVTLRCSSQSGHNTVSWYQQALGQGPQFIFQYYREEENGRGNFPPRFSGLQFPNYSSELNVNALELDDSALYLCASSLVASGTGELFFGEGSRLTVL.

This clone was counted only a few times. The sample carries other DNA sequences with the same CDR3. The chain recombines TRBV10-3 with TRBJ2-5; the D is unclear. The germline V gene encodes CDR1 ENHRY and CDR2 SYGVKD. CDR3 size: 14 residues. V was clipped by 0 bases and J by 1 base, with 6 bases between them. CDR3 coding DNA: TGTGCCATCAGTGAGTCAAGGGTCCAAGAGACCCAGTACTTC. This sequence encodes CAISESRVQETQYF.

The chain recombines TRBV5-6 with TRBJ2-5; perhaps TRBD2 as D (6 bases). The germline CDR1 and CDR2 sequences are SGHDT and YYEEEE. The CDR3 spans 14 residues. Trimming shortened V by 6 bases and J by 9 bases, and 21 bases separated the two germline ends. CDR3 nucleotide sequence: TGTGCCAGCACCGGTGGGACCGCGGAGGGATCCCAGTACTTC. It codes for CASTGGTAEGSQYF.

The gene calls are TRBV15 and TRBJ1-5; D call uncertain. The germline V and J ends were trimmed by 0 bases and 4 bases, with 10 bases remaining between them. Germline CDR1 reads LNHNV; CDR2 reads YYDKDF (reference sequence). CDR3 length equals 15 residues. The CDR3 loop reads CATSRELVPNQPQHF. Written as DNA, the CDR3 is TGTGCCACCAGCAGAGAACTTGTGCCTAATCAGCCCCAGCATTTT.

J is TRBJ1-5 and V is TRBV2; the D gene is possibly TRBD1 (5 bases). V lost 4 bases and J lost 1, with 14 bases in between. The CDR3 has 16 residues. Germline assignment: CDR1 SNHLY and CDR2 FYNNEI. The DNA for the CDR3 is TGTGCCAGCAGTGTCGGGGGGACCAACAGCAATCAGCCCCAGCATTTT. Residues: CASSVGGTNSNQPQHF. The full variable domain, with the rest looked up from reference TRBV2 and TRBJ1-5, is EPEVTQTPSHQVTQMGQEVILRCVPISNHLYFYWYRQILGQKVEFLVSFYNNEISEKSEIFDDQFSVERPDGSNFTLKIRSTKLEDSAMYFCASSVGGTNSNQPQHFGDGTRLSIL.

This clone was counted a single time. J is TRBJ1-6 and V is TRBV5-1; no firm D call. Germline V lookup: CDR1 SGHRS, CDR2 YFSETQ. The germline V and J ends were trimmed by 5 bases and 5 bases, with 14 bases remaining between them. This CDR3 region has 15 residues. CDR3 nucleotides: TGCGCCAGCAGTGTTATGAGCCGAGATAATTCACCCCTCCACTTT. Translated: CASSVMSRDNSPLHF.

The rearrangement joins TRBV5-8 to TRBJ1-5, with 7 nucleotides matching TRBD1. Germline V CDR1 and CDR2: SGHTS, YDEGEE. The CDR3 sequence is 16 residues long. Trimming cost V 4 bases and J 0 bases; bases outside gene matches: 7. CDR3 protein: CASSPRTGYSNQPQHF. In DNA, the CDR3 is TGTGCCAGCAGCCCCCGGACAGGATATAGCAATCAGCCCCAGCATTTT.

For this clone: A read error may produce the germline difference seen at one junction end. This sequence joins TRBV7-2 and TRBJ1-2; 7 bases line up with TRBD1. The germline CDR1 and CDR2 sequences are SGHTA and FQGNSA. The CDR3 has 14 residues. CDR3 residues: CASSLGQGGYGYAF. Here the CDR3 DNA reads TGTGCCAGCAGCTTAGGACAGGGAGGCTATGGCTACGCCTTC. Drawing the rest from reference TRBV7-2 and TRBJ1-2, the complete variable domain is GAGVSQSPSNKVTEKGKDVELRCDPISGHTALYWYRQSLGQGLEFLIYFQGNSAPDKSGLPSDRFSAERTGGSVSTLTIQRTQQEDSAVYLCASSLGQGGYGYAFGSGTRLTVV.

The chain has TRBV11-2 and TRBJ1-3; possibly TRBD1 for D (5 bases). The V end lost 1 base, the J end lost 2 bases, and 12 bases lay between the germline ends. Germline V gene sequence: CDR1 SGHAT, CDR2 FQNNGV. The CDR3 has 16 amino acids. The chain's CDR3 is CASSLGLGGAGNTIYF. CDR3 nucleotide sequence: TGTGCCAGCAGCTTAGGGCTCGGGGGAGCTGGAAACACCATATATTTT.

The sample holds one count of this clone. The chain combines TRBV4-2 with TRBJ2-3, with 10 positions matching TRBD2. Per germline, CDR1 LGHNA and CDR2 YNFKEQ. The CDR3 length is 18 residues. The J segment lost 3 bases and the V segment lost 0 bases, leaving 9 bases of the junction unmatched. CDR3: CASSQEGGSGGKTDTQYF. The CDR3 DNA follows: TGTGCCAGCAGCCAAGAAGGTGGTAGCGGGGGGAAAACAGATACGCAGTATTTT.

The V gene is TRBV5-1, the J gene TRBJ1-6; 10 bases line up with TRBD1. The V segment lost 0 bases and the J segment 9 bases; nucleotides outside the gene matches: 3. CDR3 size: 15 residues. The germline gives CDR1 SGHRS, CDR2 YFSETQ. CDR3 amino acids: CASSLGGQGTSPLHF. The DNA for the CDR3 is TGCGCCAGCAGCTTGGGGGGACAGGGGACTTCACCCCTCCACTTT.

This clone came up once. This chain joins TRBV5-1 and TRBJ1-1; 12 nucleotides match TRBD1. Unmatched junction bases numbered 5, after V lost 0 bases and J lost 5 bases. The CDR3 covers 16 residues. Looked up from germline, CDR1 is SGHRS and CDR2 is YFSETQ. CDR3 sequence reads: CASSLEGQGAWTEAFF. The CDR3 DNA sequence: TGCGCCAGCAGCTTGGAGGGACAGGGGGCATGGACTGAAGCTTTCTTT. The variable domain in full, with the rest retrieved from reference TRBV5-1 and TRBJ1-1, is KAGVTQTPRYLIKTRGQQVTLSCSPISGHRSVSWYQQTPGQGLQFLFEYFSETQRNKGNFPGRFSGRQFSNSRSEMNVSTLELGDSALYLCASSLEGQGAWTEAFFGQGTRLTVV.

The chain carries TRBV13 and TRBJ2-7, with a tentative D call TRBD2 (7 bases). Germline CDR1 PRHDT, CDR2 FYEKMQ (reference sequence). The CDR3 spans 15 residues. The ends were cut back, 5 bases at V and 1 base at J, with 15 bases in the middle. The CDR3 nucleotides are TGTGCCAGCAGCCAGCGGGACACCGCATCCTACGAGCAGTACTTC. Protein: CASSQRDTASYEQYF.

The chain recombines TRBV4-1 with TRBJ1-1, with unresolved D. V was trimmed by 2 bases and J by 1 base, leaving 8 bases between them. Germline V gene sequence: CDR1 MGHRA, CDR2 YSYEKL. The CDR3 spans 14 residues. DNA for the CDR3: TGCGCCAGCAGCCAACAAATTAAGAACACTGAAGCTTTCTTT. Its translation: CASSQQIKNTEAFF.

The J gene is TRBJ1-1, the V gene TRBV5-6; D may be TRBD1 (5 bases). Looked up from germline, CDR1 is SGHDT and CDR2 is YYEEEE. V gave up 0 bases and J gave up 5 bases, with 14 bases separating them. The CDR3 spans 15 residues. CDR3 protein: CASSLAVWGGTEAFF. CDR3 in DNA: TGTGCCAGCAGCTTGGCGGTGTGGGGGGGTACTGAAGCTTTCTTT.

This clone was observed a few times. V is TRBV5-1 and J is TRBJ2-7; D unclear. CDR3 length: 13 amino acids. Germline assignment: CDR1 SGHRS and CDR2 YFSETQ. Trimming took off 2 bases at V and 3 bases at J, with 9 bases between the two ends. The CDR3 region is CASSFADVYEQYF. DNA for the CDR3: TGCGCCAGCAGCTTTGCGGACGTCTACGAGCAGTACTTC.

The gene calls are TRBV28 and TRBJ1-4; 8 bases fit TRBD1. V lost 8 bases, J lost 2 bases, and 10 bases stayed unmatched. The germline gives CDR1 MDHEN, CDR2 SYDVKM. The CDR3 extends over 16 amino acids. The CDR3 spells CASYPGQGPTNEKLFF. The DNA for the CDR3 is TGTGCCAGCTACCCCGGACAGGGACCCACTAATGAAAAACTGTTTTTT.

This chain uses TRBV18 with TRBJ2-3; 7 nucleotides align to TRBD1. The length of the CDR3 is 14 residues. Germline-derived CDR1 and CDR2 are KGHSH and LQKENI. Trimming removed 5 bases from V and 3 bases from J; junction bases left unmatched: 5. CDR3 sequence (DNA): TGTGCCAGCTCAGAACAGGGGTGGACAGATACGCAGTATTTT. Translation: CASSEQGWTDTQYF.

This chain uses TRBV2 with TRBJ1-5; 7 nucleotides agree with TRBD1. V gave up 4 bases and J gave up 3 bases; unmatched junction bases: 3. Germline CDR1 is SNHLY and CDR2 is FYNNEI. The CDR3 contains 14 residues. The CDR3 nucleotides read TGTGCCAGCAGTGGGGGACAGATCAATCAGCCCCAGCATTTT. Its translation: CASSGGQINQPQHF.